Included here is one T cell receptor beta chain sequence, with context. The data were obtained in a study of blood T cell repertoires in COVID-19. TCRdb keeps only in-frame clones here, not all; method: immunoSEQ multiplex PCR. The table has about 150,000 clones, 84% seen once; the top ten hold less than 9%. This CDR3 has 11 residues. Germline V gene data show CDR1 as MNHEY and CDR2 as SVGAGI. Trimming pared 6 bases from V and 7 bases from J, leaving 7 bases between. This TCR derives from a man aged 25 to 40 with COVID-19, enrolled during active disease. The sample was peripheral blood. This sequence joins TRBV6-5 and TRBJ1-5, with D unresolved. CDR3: CASRVGQPQHF. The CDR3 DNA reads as TGTGCCAGCAGGGTCGGGCAGCCCCAGCATTTT.